This TCR beta chain was retrieved from a study of T cell repertoires in breast cancer. The overall study: Nine healthy donors served as controls. Study results and limitations: Different nucleotide sequences encoded the shared TCRs, suggesting antigen-driven expansion.

Many counts were recorded for this clonotype. Its antigen is unidentified. The expanded emulsion RT-PCR method captured paired alpha and beta chains from CD8+ T cells. Blocking oligonucleotides added to a second nested PCR suppressed unpaired genes. TCRdb ran MiXCR on the emulsion pairing reads and lists one entry per CDR3 protein. The repertoire holds fewer than 5,500 distinct CDR3 sequences, roughly 32% seen once, with about a third in the top ten. This TCR derives from a pool of human donors with breast cancer or a healthy control (not recorded which). Sequenced material: CD8+ T cells.

The CDR3 bases are TGTGCCAGCAGCTTAGGGGCGGGTTGGGACAAAAACATTCAGTACTTC. This codes for CASSLGAGWDKNIQYF. This chain links TRBV7-2 with TRBJ2-4; D might be TRBD2 (5 bases). The CDR3 runs 16 residues. V lost 1 base and J 3 bases, leaving 13 bases between the germline ends. Looked up from germline, CDR1 is SGHTA and CDR2 is FQGNSA.